One and the same sample provided the 3 T cell receptor beta chains below, sequenced in a study of T-cell memory formation after mild COVID-19. TCRdb independently ran MiXCR on the 5' RACE reads; one entry per CDR3 protein. This sample yields 25,000 to 35,000 distinct CDR3 sequences, of which approximately 7.4% are seen a single time; around an eighth belongs to the top ten. The sequenced sample consisted of PBMCs or a T cell subset sorted from them (not recorded which). The receptors were gathered from an adult woman who had mild COVID-19 (a few samples of this study predate the infection). Cell type and time point are not known.

This clonotype was picked up many times. This chain links TRBV7-8 with TRBJ1-5; unclear D gene. CDR3 length equals 15 residues. Germline values: CDR1 SGHVS, CDR2 FQNEAQ. Trimming removed 6 bases from V and 4 bases from J, with 16 bases in between. CDR3 loop: CASSPAGPLNQPQHF. The CDR3 coding sequence is TGTGCCAGCAGTCCCGCTGGGCCTTTGAATCAGCCCCAGCATTTT.

This clonotype was recorded a few times. This chain uses TRBV19 with TRBJ1-2; TRBD1 aligns across 8 bases. The CDR3 extends over 14 amino acids. CDR1 and CDR2 from the germline V gene are LNHDA and SQIVND (reference sequence). The trim removed 11 bases at V and 0 bases at J, leaving 8 bases unmatched. In DNA form, the CDR3 reads TGTGCCGCCGCGGGACAGGCTACTAACTATGGCTACACCTTC. It is translated as CAAAGQATNYGYTF.

The sample holds a few counts of this clonotype. J is TRBJ1-2 and V is TRBV19, with 9 bases fitting TRBD1. The CDR3 has 14 amino acids. Germline V gene data show CDR1 as LNHDA and CDR2 as SQIVND (reference sequence). Germline trimming cut 9 bases from V and 4 bases from J; bases unmatched to any gene: 9. The CDR3 region is CASVKDRGGYGYTF. The CDR3 bases are TGTGCCAGCGTCAAGGACAGGGGAGGCTATGGCTACACCTTC.